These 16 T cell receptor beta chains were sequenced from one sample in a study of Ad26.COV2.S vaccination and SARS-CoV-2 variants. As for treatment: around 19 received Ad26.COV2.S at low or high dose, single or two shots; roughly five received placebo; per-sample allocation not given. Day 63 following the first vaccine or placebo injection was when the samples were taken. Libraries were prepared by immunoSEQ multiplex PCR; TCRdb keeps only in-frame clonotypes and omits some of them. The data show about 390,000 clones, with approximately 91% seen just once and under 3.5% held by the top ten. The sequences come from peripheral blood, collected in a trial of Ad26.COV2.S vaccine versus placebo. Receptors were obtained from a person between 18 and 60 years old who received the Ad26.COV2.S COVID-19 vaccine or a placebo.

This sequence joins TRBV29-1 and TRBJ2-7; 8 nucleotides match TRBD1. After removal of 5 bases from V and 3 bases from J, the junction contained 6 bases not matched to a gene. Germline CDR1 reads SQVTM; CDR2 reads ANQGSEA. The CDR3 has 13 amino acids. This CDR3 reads CSVKTGESYEQYF. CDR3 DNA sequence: TGCAGCGTTAAGACAGGGGAAAGCTACGAGCAGTACTTC.

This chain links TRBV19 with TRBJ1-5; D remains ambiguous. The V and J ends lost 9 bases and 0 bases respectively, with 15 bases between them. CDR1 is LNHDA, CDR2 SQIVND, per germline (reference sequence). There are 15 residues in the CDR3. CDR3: CASEEREYSNQPQHF. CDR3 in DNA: TGTGCCAGCGAGGAGAGGGAGTATAGCAATCAGCCCCAGCATTTT.

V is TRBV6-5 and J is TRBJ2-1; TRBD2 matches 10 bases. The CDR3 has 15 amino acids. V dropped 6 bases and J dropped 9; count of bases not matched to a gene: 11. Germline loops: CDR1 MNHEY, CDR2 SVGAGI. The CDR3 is CASSVAGGNQGEQFF. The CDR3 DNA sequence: TGTGCCAGCAGCGTAGCGGGGGGAAACCAGGGTGAGCAGTTCTTC.

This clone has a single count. For the CDR3, the DNA is TGCGCCAGCAGCCCGGGCTCAGCTAACTATGGCTACACCTTC. Its translation: CASSPGSANYGYTF. This chain uses TRBV4-1 with TRBJ1-2; unclear D gene. The V and J ends lost 4 bases and 0 bases respectively, with 9 bases between them. The CDR3 consists of 14 residues. CDR1 and CDR2 from the germline V gene are MGHRA and YSYEKL.

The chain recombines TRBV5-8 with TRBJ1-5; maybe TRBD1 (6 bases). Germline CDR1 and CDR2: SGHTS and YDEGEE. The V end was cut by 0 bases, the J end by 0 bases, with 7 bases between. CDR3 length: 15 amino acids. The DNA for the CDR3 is TGTGCCAGCAGCTTGGGACAGGATAGCAATCAGCCCCAGCATTTT. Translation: CASSLGQDSNQPQHF.

CDR3 sequence (DNA): TGTGCCAGCAGTTATCCAATCCGCCCCGTCAATCAGCCCCAGCATTTT. Amino acids: CASSYPIRPVNQPQHF. The rearrangement links TRBV6-4 to TRBJ1-5, with D hard to call. The CDR3 is made up of 16 amino acids. V gave up 5 bases and J gave up 3 bases, with 17 bases separating them. Germline CDR1 is MRHNA and CDR2 is SNTAGT.

The CDR3 DNA reads TGTGCCAGCAGGACCACTGGGTTGGGCACTGAAGCTTTCTTT. It yields the protein CASRTTGLGTEAFF. This chain joins TRBV6-5 and TRBJ1-1, with D unresolved. Germline V gene sequence: CDR1 MNHEY, CDR2 SVGAGI. The CDR3 runs to 14 residues. V was trimmed by 6 bases and J by 4 bases, leaving 15 bases between them.

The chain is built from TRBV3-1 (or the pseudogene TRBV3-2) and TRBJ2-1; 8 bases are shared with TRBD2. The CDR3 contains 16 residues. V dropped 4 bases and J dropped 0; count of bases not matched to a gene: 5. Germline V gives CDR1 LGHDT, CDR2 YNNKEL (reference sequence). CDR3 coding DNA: TGTGCCAGCAGCCCGGGACTAGTCCGCTCCTACAATGAGCAGTTCTTC. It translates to CASSPGLVRSYNEQFF.

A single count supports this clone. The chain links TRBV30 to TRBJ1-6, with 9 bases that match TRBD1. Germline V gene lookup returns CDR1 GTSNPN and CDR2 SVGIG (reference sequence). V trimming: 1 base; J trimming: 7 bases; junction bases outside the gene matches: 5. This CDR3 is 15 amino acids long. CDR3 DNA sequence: TGTGCCTGGAGTGCCCGGACAGGGGAAAATTCACCCCTCCACTTT. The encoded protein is CAWSARTGENSPLHF.

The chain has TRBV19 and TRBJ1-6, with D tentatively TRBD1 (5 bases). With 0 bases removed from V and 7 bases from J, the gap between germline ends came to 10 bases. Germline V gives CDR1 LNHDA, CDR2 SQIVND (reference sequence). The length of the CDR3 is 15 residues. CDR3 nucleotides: TGTGCCAGTAGTATAGATCCAGGGCTCAATTCACCCCTCCACTTT. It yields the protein CASSIDPGLNSPLHF. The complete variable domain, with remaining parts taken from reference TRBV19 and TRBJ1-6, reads DGGITQSPKYLFRKEGQNVTLSCEQNLNHDAMYWYRQDPGQGLRLIYYSQIVNDFQKGDIAEGYSVSREKKESFPLTVTSAQKNPTAFYLCASSIDPGLNSPLHFGNGTRLTVT.

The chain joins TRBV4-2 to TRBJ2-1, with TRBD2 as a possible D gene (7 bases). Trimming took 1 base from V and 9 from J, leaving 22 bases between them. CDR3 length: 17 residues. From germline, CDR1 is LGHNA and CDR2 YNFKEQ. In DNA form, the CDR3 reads TGTGCCAGCAGCCAAGCGGGATTGCGGGGAGGGGGGAGTGAGCAGTTCTTC. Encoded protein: CASSQAGLRGGGSEQFF.

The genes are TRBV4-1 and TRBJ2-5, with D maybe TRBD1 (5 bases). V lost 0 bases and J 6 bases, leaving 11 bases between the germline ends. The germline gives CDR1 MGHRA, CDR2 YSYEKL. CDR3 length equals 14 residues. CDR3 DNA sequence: TGCGCCAGCAGCCAAGAAAGGGGAAGAAAGACCCAGTACTTC. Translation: CASSQERGRKTQYF.

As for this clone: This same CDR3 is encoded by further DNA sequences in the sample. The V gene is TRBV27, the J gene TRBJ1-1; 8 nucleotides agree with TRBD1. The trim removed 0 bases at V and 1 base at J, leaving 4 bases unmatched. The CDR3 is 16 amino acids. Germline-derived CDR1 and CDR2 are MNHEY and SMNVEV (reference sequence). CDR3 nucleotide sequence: TGTGCCAGCAGTTTATCTGGACAGGGACCGAACACTGAAGCTTTCTTT. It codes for CASSLSGQGPNTEAFF.

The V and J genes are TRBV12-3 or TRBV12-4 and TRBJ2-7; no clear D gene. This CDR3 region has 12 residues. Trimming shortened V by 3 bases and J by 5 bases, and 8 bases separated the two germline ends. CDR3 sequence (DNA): TGTGCCAGCAGTTTGGGGTGGGACGAGCAGTACTTC. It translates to CASSLGWDEQYF.

CDR3 sequence reads: CASSLWTSGGASEQFF. The CDR3 nucleotides are TGCGCCAGCAGCTTATGGACTAGCGGGGGGGCCAGTGAGCAGTTCTTC. The chain couples TRBV5-1 to TRBJ2-1, with 15 bases aligning to TRBD2. The CDR3 contains 16 residues. CDR1 is SGHRS, CDR2 YFSETQ, per germline. V shed 2 bases, J shed 9 bases, and the junction held 6 bases outside the gene matches.

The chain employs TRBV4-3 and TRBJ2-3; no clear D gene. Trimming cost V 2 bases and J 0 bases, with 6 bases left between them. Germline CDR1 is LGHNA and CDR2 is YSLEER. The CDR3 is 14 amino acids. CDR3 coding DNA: TGCGCCAGCAGCCAAATGTCTAGCACAGATACGCAGTATTTT. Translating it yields CASSQMSSTDTQYF.